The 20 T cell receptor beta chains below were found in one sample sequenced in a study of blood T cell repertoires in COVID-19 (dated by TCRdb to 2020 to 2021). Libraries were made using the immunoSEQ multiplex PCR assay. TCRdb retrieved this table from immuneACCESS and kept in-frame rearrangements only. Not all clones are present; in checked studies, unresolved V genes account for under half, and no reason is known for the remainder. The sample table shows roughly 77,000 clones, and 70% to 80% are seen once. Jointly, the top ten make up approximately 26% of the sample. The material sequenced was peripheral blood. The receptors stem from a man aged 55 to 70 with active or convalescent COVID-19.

CDR3 region: CASRGTGGNQPQHF. The DNA of the CDR3 is TGTGCCAGCAGGGGGACAGGGGGAAATCAGCCCCAGCATTTT. The V gene is TRBV2, the J gene TRBJ1-5; the match to TRBD1 covers 11 bases. Per the germline V gene, CDR1 is SNHLY and CDR2 is FYNNEI. The CDR3 runs 14 residues. Trimming took 6 bases from V and 4 from J; bases not matched to a gene: 2.

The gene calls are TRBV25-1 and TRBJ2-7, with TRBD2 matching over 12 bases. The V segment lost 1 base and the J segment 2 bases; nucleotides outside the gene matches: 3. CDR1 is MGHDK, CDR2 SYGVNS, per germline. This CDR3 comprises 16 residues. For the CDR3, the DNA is TGTGCCAGCAGTGAATCGTCTAGCGGGGGGGCCTACGAGCAGTACTTC. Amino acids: CASSESSSGGAYEQYF.

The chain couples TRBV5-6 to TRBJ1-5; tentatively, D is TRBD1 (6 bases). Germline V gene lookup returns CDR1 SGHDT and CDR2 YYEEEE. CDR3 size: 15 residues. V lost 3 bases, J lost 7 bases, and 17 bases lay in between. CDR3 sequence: CASSSRGGQPQPQHF. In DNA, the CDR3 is TGTGCCAGCAGCTCCCGAGGAGGACAGCCCCAGCCCCAGCATTTT.

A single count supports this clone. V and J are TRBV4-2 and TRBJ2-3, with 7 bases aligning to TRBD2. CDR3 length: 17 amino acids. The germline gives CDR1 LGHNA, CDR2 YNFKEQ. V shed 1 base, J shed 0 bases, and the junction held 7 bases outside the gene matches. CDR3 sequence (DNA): TGTGCCAGCAGCCAAGTAATGGGAGGGTCTAGCACAGATACGCAGTATTTT. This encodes CASSQVMGGSSTDTQYF.

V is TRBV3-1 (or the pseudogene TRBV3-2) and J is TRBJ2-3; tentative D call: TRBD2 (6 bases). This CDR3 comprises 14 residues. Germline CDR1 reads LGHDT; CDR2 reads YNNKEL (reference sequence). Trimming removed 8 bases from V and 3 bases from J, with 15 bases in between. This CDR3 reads CASSLGGVTDTQYF. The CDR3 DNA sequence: TGTGCCAGCTCTCTAGGCGGGGTAACAGATACGCAGTATTTT.

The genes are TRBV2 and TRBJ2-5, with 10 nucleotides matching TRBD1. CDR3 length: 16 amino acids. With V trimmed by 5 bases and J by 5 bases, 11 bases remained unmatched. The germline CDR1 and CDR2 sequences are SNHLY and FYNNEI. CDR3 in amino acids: CASSPTGTGVWETQYF. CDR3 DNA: TGTGCCAGCAGTCCTACCGGGACAGGGGTGTGGGAGACCCAGTACTTC.

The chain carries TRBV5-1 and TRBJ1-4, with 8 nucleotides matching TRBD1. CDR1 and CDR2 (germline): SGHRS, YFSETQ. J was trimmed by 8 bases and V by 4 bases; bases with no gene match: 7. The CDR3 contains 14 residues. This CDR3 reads CASSQGQGPEKLFF. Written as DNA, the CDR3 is TGCGCCAGCAGCCAAGGACAGGGACCCGAAAAACTGTTTTTT.

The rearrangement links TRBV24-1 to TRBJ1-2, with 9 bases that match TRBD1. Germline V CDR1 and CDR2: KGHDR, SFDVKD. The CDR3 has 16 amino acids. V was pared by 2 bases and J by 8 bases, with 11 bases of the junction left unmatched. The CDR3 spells CATSDSGTGPLRGYTF. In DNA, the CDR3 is TGTGCCACCAGTGATTCGGGGACAGGGCCTTTGAGGGGCTACACCTTC.

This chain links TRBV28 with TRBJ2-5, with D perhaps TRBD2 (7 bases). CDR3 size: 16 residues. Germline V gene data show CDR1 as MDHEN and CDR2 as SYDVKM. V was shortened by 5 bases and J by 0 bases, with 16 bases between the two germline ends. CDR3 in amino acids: CASSIRGGGHQETQYF. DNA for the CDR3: TGTGCCAGCAGTATAAGGGGGGGAGGACACCAAGAGACCCAGTACTTC.

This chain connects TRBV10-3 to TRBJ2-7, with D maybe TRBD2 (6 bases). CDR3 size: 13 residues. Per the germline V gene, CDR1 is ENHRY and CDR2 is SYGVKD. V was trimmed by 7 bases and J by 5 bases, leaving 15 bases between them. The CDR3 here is CAIKLAGRNEQYF. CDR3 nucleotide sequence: TGTGCCATCAAATTGGCAGGGAGGAACGAGCAGTACTTC.

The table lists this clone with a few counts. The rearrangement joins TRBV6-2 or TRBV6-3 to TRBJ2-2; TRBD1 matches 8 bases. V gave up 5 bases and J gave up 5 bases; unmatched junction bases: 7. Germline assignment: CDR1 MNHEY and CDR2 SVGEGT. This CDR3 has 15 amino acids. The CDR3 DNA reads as TGTGCCAGCAGTCTCAGGACAGGGTGGACCGGGGAGCTGTTTTTT. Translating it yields CASSLRTGWTGELFF.

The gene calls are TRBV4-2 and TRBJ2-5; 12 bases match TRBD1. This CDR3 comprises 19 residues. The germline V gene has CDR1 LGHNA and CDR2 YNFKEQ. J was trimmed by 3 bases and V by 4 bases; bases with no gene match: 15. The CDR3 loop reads CASSPNPRGGTGGEETQYF. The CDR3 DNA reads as TGTGCCAGCAGCCCTAACCCACGAGGGGGGACAGGGGGCGAAGAGACCCAGTACTTC.

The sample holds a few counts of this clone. CDR3 DNA: TGCGCCAGCAGCTTAGACGGGACAGTCGGCTACACCTTC. This translates into CASSLDGTVGYTF. The V gene is TRBV5-1, the J gene TRBJ1-2; 7 bases line up with TRBD1. This CDR3 spans 13 amino acids. The V segment lost 2 bases and the J segment 8 bases; nucleotides outside the gene matches: 6. Germline loops: CDR1 SGHRS, CDR2 YFSETQ.

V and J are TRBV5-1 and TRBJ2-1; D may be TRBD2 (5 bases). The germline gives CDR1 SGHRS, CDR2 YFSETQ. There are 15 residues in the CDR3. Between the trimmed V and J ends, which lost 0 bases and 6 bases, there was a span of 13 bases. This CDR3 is CASSLGQRDGNEQFF. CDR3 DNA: TGCGCCAGCAGCTTGGGCCAGAGGGATGGCAATGAGCAGTTCTTC.

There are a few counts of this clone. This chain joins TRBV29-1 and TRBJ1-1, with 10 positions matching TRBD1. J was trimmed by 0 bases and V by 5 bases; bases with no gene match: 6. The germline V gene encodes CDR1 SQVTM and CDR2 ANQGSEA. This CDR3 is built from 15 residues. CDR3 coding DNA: TGCAGCGTTCGGGGACAGGGGACGCTGAACACTGAAGCTTTCTTT. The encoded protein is CSVRGQGTLNTEAFF.

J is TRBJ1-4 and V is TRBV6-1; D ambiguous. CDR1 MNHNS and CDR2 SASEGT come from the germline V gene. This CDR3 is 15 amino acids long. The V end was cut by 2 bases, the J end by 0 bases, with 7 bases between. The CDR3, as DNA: TGTGCCAGCAGTGAAACAGTTGCAACTAATGAAAAACTGTTTTTT. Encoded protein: CASSETVATNEKLFF.

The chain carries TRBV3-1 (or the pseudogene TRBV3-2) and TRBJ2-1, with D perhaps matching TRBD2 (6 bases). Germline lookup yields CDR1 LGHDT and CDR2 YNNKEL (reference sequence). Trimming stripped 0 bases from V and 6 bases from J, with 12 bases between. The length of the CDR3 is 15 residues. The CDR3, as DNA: TGTGCCAGCAGCCAAGATTGGAGGGGTCTCAATGAGCAGTTCTTC. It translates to CASSQDWRGLNEQFF.

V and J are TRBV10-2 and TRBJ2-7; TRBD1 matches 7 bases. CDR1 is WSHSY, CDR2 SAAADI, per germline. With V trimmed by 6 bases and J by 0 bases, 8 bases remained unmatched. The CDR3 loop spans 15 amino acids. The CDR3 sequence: CASRGSGTASYEQYF. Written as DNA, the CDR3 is TGCGCCAGCAGGGGTTCCGGGACAGCCTCCTACGAGCAGTACTTC.

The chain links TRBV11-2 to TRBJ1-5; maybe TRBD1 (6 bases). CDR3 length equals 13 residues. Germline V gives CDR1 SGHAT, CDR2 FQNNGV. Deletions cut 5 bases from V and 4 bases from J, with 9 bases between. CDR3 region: CASSRDRNQPQHF. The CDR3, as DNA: TGTGCCAGCAGCCGCGACAGGAATCAGCCCCAGCATTTT. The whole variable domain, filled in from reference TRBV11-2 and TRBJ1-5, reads EAGVAQSPRYKIIEKRQSVAFWCNPISGHATLYWYQQILGQGPKLLIQFQNNGVVDDSQLPKDRFSAERLKGVDSTLKIQPAKLEDSAVYLCASSRDRNQPQHFGDGTRLSIL.

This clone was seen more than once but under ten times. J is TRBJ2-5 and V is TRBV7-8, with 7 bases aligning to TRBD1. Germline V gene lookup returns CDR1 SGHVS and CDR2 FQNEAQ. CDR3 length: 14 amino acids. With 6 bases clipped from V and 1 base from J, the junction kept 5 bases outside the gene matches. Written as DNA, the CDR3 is TGTGCCAGCAGATCTGGGACAGCCCAAGAGACCCAGTACTTC. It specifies CASRSGTAQETQYF.